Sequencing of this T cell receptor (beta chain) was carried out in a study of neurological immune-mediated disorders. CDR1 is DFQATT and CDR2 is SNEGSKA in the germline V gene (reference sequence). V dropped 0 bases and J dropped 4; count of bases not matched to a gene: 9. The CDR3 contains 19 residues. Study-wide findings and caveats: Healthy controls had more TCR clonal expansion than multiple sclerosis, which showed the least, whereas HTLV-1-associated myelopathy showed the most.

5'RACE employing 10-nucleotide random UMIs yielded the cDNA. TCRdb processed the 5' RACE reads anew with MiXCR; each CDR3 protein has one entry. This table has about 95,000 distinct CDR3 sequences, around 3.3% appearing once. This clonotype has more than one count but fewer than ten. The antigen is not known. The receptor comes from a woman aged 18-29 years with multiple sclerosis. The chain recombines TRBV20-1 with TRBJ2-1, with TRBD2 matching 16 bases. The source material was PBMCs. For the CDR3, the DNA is TGCAGTGCTAGAGATCGGGAGGGACTAGCGGGAGGGCTGTACAATGAGCAGTTCTTC. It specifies CSARDREGLAGGLYNEQFF.